This T cell receptor beta chain was identified in a study of blood T cell repertoires in COVID-19. Study-level information: Sites in the United States, Italy and Spain provided acute and convalescent COVID-19 samples. PBMCs, B-cell-depleted T cells, or T cells were the source of the cDNA or gDNA that made up the material.

The V and J ends lost 3 bases and 4 bases respectively, with 9 bases between them. CDR1 is ENHRY and CDR2 is SYGVKD in the germline V gene. There are 13 residues in the CDR3. As originally analysed: For nucleated cells, counts were estimated from reference gene primer amplification. The table came from immunoSEQ multiplex PCR; TCRdb's copy has only in-frame clones and leaves some out. The D gene and trimming were derived from the DNA, and the V and J assignments and clone size from that table. This sample yields 150,000 to 200,000 clones, of which approximately 86% are seen a single time; more than 6.5% belongs to the top ten.

This clonotype was sampled from a woman aged 80 or over in a cohort sampled during active or convalescent COVID-19. Material for sequencing was peripheral blood. V usage is TRBV10-3 and J usage is TRBJ1-1; D is uncertain. In DNA form, the CDR3 reads TGTGCCATCAGTGATAGCGAGGCCACTGAAGCTTTCTTT. It is translated as CAISDSEATEAFF.